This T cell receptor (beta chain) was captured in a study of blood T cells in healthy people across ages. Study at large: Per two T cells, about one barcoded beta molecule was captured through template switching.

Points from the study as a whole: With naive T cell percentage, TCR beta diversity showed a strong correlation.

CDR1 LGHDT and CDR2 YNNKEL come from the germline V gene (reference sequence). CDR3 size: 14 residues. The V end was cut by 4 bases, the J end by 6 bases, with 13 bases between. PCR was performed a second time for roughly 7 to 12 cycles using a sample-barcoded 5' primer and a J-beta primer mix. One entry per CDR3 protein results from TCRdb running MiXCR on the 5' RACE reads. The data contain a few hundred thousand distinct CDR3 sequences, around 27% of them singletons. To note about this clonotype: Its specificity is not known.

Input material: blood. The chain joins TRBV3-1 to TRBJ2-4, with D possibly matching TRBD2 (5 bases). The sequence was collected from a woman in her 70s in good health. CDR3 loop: CASSPHGEGNIQYF. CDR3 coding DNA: TGTGCCAGCAGCCCGCACGGTGAGGGAAACATTCAGTACTTC.